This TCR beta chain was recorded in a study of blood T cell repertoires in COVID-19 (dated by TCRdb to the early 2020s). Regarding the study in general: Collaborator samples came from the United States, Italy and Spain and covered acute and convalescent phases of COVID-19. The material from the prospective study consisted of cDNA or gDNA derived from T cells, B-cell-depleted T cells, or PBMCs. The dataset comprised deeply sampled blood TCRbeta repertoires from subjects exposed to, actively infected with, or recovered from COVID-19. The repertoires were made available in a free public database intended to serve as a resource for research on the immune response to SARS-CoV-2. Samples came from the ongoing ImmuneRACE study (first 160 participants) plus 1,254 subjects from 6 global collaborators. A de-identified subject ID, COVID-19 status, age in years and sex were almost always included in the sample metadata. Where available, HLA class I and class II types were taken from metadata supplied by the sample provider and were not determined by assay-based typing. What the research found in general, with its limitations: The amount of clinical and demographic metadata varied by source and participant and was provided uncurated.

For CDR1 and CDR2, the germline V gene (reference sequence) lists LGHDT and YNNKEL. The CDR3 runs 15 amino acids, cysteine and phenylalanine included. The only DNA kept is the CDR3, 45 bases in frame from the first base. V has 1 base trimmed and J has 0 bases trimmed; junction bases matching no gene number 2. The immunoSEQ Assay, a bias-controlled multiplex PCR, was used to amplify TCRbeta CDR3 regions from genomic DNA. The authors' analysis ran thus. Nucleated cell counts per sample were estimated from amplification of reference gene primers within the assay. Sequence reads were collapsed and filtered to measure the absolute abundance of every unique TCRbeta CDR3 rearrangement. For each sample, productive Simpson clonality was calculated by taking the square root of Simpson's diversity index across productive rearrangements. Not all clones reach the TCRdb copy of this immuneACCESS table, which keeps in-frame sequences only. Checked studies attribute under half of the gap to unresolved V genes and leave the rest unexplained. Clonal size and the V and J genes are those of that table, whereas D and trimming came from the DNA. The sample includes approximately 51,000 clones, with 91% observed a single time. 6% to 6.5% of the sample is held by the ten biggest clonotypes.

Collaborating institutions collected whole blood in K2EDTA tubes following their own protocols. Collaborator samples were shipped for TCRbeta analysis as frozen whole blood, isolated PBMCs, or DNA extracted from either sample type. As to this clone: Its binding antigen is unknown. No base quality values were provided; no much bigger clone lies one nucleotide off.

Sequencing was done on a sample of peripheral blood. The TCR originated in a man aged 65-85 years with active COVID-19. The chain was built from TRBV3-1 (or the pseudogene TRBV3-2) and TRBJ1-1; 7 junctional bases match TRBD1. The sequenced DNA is TGTGCCAGCAGCCAAGGGGGACAGATGAACACTGAAGCTTTCTTT. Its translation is CASSQGGQMNTEAFF.